The 20 T cell receptor beta chains in this list originate from one sample, sequenced in a study of CXCR3-negative and CXCR3-positive naive CD8 T cells. The method, 5' RACE with UMI labels, was used to prepare the TRB cDNA libraries. TCRdb re-called the 5' RACE reads and shows each CDR3 protein once, DNA omitted. Found here are fewer than 80,000 distinct CDR3 sequences; the top ten clones hold about 4.5%. Sequenced material: naive CXCR3- CD8+ T cells from blood. Subset denoted: CD45RO-CCR7+CD27+CD95- naive CD8+ T cells lacking CXCR3 (TNR3-). The receptors come from a human donor in good health. Some clones in this sample may be carry-over from other donors' samples.

The chain links TRBV4-3 to TRBJ2-7; as DNA is missing, the TRBD2 call by TCRdb cannot be tested. The CDR3 runs to 16 residues. Germline-derived CDR1 and CDR2 are LGHNA and YSLEER. The CDR3 sequence: CASSQEEARGAYEQYF.

The V call is TRBV28, the J call TRBJ1-3. Germline V gene data show CDR1 as MDHEN and CDR2 as SYDVKM. The CDR3 consists of 14 residues. CDR3 in amino acids: CASSLLGGGNTIYF.

This rearrangement joins TRBV29-1 to TRBJ2-7; with no DNA, the TCRdb D assignment of TRBD2 cannot be verified. Germline CDR1 and CDR2: SQVTM and ANQGSEA. The CDR3 sequence is 13 residues long. The CDR3 region is CSAHSSQSYEQYF.

This chain connects TRBV7-9 to TRBJ2-7; without DNA, the TCRdb call of TRBD1 cannot be checked. CDR3 length: 13 residues. Germline V CDR1 and CDR2: SEHNR, FQNEAQ (reference sequence). CDR3 residues: CASSSTQAYEQYF.

The chain uses TRBV23-1 and TRBJ2-4; TCRdb returns TRBD1, unconfirmable since there is no DNA. TRBV23-1 is noted as an ORF with a role that remains uncertain. The CDR3 is made up of 14 amino acids. This CDR3 reads CASSGQLAKNIQYF.

The gene calls are TRBV27 and TRBJ2-1. Germline V gene data show CDR1 as MNHEY and CDR2 as SMNVEV (reference sequence). The CDR3 contains 17 residues. CDR3 in amino acids: CASSLPEREVPYNEQFF.

CDR3: CASSVGIAEGTDTQYF. The V gene is TRBV9, the J gene TRBJ2-3; TCRdb's assignment of TRBD2 cannot be checked, as there is no DNA. There are 16 residues in the CDR3. Germline V CDR1 and CDR2: SGDLS, YYNGEE. The full variable domain, rest sourced from reference TRBV9 and TRBJ2-3, is DSGVTQTPKHLITATGQRVTLRCSPRSGDLSVYWYQQSLDQGLQFLIQYYNGEERAKGNILERFSAQQFPDLHSELNLSSLELGDSALYFCASSVGIAEGTDTQYFGPGTRLTVL.

The chain employs TRBV28 and TRBJ2-7; without DNA, the TCRdb call of TRBD1 cannot be checked. The CDR3 is 15 residues long. Germline CDR1 is MDHEN and CDR2 is SYDVKM. Here the CDR3 reads CASSFRGSLEYEQYF. Variable domain in full (rest from reference TRBV28 and TRBJ2-7): DVKVTQSSRYLVKRTGEKVFLECVQDMDHENMFWYRQDPGLGLRLIYFSYDVKMKEKGDIPEGYSVSREKKERFSLILESASTNQTSMYLCASSFRGSLEYEQYFGPGTRLTVT.

J is TRBJ2-7 and V is TRBV27; TCRdb picks TRBD1, but there is no DNA to check that call. Germline CDR1 and CDR2: MNHEY and SMNVEV (reference sequence). This CDR3 contains 14 residues. The CDR3 loop reads CASSHQGQSYEQYF.

The chain carries TRBV12-3 or TRBV12-4 and TRBJ2-1; TCRdb names TRBD2, which stays unverified in the absence of DNA. The CDR3 runs to 15 residues. This CDR3 reads CASTPDRDSYNEQFF.

J is TRBJ1-1 and V is TRBV20-1; TCRdb gives TRBD1 as the D gene, but with no DNA this cannot be confirmed. The CDR3 runs 16 residues. Germline CDR1 and CDR2: DFQATT and SNEGSKA (reference sequence). The CDR3 is CSVTPELGQGWTEAFF.

This sequence joins TRBV7-9 and TRBJ1-3; absent DNA, TCRdb's TRBD1 call cannot be checked. The germline CDR1 and CDR2 sequences are SEHNR and FQNEAQ (reference sequence). This CDR3 comprises 16 residues. The CDR3 spells CASSSRKTGRGNTIYF.

The V and J genes are TRBV12-3 or TRBV12-4 and TRBJ2-3. This CDR3 region has 13 residues. CDR3 in amino acids: CASSLAYTDTQYF.

The chain is built from TRBV29-1 and TRBJ1-3. This CDR3 has 12 residues. The germline gives CDR1 SQVTM, CDR2 ANQGSEA. This CDR3 is CSVVQPGNTIYF.

The rearrangement uses TRBV20-1 and TRBJ2-3; the D gene TCRdb calls, TRBD2, cannot be checked with no DNA. Germline V gene sequence: CDR1 DFQATT, CDR2 SNEGSKA (reference sequence). The CDR3 runs to 18 residues. The CDR3 here is CSATRGLAGGLHTDTQYF.

This chain links TRBV7-9 with TRBJ2-3; TCRdb names TRBD2, which stays unverified in the absence of DNA. Germline CDR1 reads SEHNR; CDR2 reads FQNEAQ (reference sequence). The CDR3 runs 15 residues. CDR3: CASSAGLQVPDTQYF. The variable domain in full, with the rest retrieved from reference TRBV7-9 and TRBJ2-3, is DTGVSQNPRHKITKRGQNVTFRCDPISEHNRLYWYRQTLGQGPEFLTYFQNEAQLEKSRLLSDRFSAERPKGSFSTLEIQRTEQGDSAMYLCASSAGLQVPDTQYFGPGTRLTVL.

V is TRBV9 and J is TRBJ2-1; checking the TCRdb D call of TRBD1 is not possible without DNA. Germline assignment: CDR1 SGDLS and CDR2 YYNGEE. The CDR3 has 16 amino acids. The CDR3: CASSPRGGSSYNEQFF.

This chain joins TRBV7-3 and TRBJ2-1; the D call from TCRdb, TRBD2, cannot be confirmed without DNA. CDR1 and CDR2 (germline): SGHTA, FQGTGA. The CDR3 loop spans 14 amino acids. This CDR3 reads CASSAGLAGVEQFF.

V gene TRBV4-3 combines with J gene TRBJ2-1; TCRdb picks TRBD1, but there is no DNA to check that call. This CDR3 has 17 amino acids. Germline assignment: CDR1 LGHNA and CDR2 YSLEER. CDR3 region: CASSQDVSRNGGTEQFF.

The chain joins TRBV11-2 to TRBJ2-5. CDR1 SGHAT and CDR2 FQNNGV come from the germline V gene. The CDR3 runs 11 residues. CDR3 in amino acids: CASSLEETQYF.